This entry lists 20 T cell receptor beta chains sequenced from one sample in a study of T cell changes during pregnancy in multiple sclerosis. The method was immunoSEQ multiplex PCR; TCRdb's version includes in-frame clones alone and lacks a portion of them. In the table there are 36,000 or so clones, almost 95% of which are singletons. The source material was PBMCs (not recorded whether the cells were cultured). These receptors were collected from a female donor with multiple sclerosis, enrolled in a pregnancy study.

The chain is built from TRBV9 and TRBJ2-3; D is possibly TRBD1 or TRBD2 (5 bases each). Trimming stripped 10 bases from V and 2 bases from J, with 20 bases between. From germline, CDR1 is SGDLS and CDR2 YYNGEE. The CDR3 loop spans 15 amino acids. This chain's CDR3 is CAGLGDRGVTDTQYF. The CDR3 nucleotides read TGTGCCGGGTTAGGTGATAGGGGAGTCACAGATACGCAGTATTTT.

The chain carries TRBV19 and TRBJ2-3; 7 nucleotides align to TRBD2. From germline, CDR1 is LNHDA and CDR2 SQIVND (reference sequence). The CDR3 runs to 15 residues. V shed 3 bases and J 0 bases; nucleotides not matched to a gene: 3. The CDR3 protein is CASSILAASTDTQYF. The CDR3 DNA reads TGTGCCAGTAGTATTCTAGCGGCTAGCACAGATACGCAGTATTTT.

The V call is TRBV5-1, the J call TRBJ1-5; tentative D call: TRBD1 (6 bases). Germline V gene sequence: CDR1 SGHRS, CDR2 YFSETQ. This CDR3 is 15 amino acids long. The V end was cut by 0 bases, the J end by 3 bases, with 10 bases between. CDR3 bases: TGCGCCAGCAGCTTGGGACAGGCTCCCAATCAGCCCCAGCATTTT. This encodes CASSLGQAPNQPQHF. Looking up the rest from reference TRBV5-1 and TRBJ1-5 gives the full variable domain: KAGVTQTPRYLIKTRGQQVTLSCSPISGHRSVSWYQQTPGQGLQFLFEYFSETQRNKGNFPGRFSGRQFSNSRSEMNVSTLELGDSALYLCASSLGQAPNQPQHFGDGTRLSIL.

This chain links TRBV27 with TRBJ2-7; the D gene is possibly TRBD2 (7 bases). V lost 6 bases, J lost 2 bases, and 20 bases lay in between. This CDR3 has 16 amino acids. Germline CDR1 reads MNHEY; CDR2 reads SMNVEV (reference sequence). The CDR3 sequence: CASSRGGASGTYEQYF. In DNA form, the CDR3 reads TGTGCCAGCAGCCGTGGGGGGGCTAGCGGCACCTACGAGCAGTACTTC.

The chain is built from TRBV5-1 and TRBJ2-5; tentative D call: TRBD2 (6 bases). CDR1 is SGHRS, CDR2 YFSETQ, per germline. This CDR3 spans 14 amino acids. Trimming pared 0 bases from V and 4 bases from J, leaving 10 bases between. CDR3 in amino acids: CASSLVGGPETQYF. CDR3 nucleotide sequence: TGCGCCAGCAGCTTGGTCGGGGGTCCAGAGACCCAGTACTTC.

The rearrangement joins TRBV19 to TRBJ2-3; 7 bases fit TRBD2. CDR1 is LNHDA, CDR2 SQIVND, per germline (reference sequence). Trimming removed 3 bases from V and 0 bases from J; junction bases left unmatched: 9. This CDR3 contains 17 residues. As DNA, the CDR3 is TGTGCCAGTAGTATTCGGACTAGAACCATGAGCACAGATACGCAGTATTTT. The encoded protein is CASSIRTRTMSTDTQYF.

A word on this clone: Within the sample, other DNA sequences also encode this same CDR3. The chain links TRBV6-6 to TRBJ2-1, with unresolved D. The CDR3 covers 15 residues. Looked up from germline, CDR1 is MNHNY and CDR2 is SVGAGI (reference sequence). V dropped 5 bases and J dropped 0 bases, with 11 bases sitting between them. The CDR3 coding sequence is TGTGCCAGCAGTCTACGAGGAAGCTCCTACAATGAGCAGTTCTTC. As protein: CASSLRGSSYNEQFF.

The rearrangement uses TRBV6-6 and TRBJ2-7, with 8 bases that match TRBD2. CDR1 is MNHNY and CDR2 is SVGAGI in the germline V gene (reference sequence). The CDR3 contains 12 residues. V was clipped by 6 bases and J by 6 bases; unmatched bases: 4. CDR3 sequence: CASSPGTSEQYF. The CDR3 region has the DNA TGTGCCAGCAGCCCCGGGACTAGCGAGCAGTACTTC.

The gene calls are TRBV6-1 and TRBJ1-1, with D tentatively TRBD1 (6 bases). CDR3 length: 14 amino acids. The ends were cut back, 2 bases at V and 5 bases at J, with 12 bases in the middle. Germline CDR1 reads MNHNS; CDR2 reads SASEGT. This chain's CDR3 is CASSEQGRRTEAFF. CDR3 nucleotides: TGTGCCAGCAGTGAACAGGGGCGGCGGACTGAAGCTTTCTTT.

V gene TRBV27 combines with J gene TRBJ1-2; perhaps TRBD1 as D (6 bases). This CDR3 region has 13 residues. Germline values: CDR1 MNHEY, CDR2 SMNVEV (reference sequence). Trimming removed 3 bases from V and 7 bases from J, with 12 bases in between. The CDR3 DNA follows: TGTGCCAGCAGTTTCGTCGAAGGGGGTGGCTACACCTTC. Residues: CASSFVEGGGYTF.

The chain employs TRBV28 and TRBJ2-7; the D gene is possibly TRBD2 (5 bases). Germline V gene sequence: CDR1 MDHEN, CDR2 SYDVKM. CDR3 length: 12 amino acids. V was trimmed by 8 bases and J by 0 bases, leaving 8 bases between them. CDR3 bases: TGTGCCAGCCACGGGGACTCCTACGAGCAGTACTTC. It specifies CASHGDSYEQYF. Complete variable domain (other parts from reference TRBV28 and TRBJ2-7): DVKVTQSSRYLVKRTGEKVFLECVQDMDHENMFWYRQDPGLGLRLIYFSYDVKMKEKGDIPEGYSVSREKKERFSLILESASTNQTSMYLCASHGDSYEQYFGPGTRLTVT.

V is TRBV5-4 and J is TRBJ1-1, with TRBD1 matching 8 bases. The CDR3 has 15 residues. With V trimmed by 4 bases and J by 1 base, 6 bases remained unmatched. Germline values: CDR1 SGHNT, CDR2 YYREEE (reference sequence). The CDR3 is CASSIDRGRNTEAFF. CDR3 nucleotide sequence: TGTGCCAGCAGCATCGACAGGGGCCGGAACACTGAAGCTTTCTTT. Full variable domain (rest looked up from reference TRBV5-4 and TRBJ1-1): ETGVTQSPTHLIKTRGQQVTLRCSSQSGHNTVSWYQQALGQGPQFIFQYYREEENGRGNFPPRFSGLQFPNYSSELNVNALELDDSALYLCASSIDRGRNTEAFFGQGTRLTVV.

The CDR3 DNA follows: TGTGCCAGCAAAGTGAACACTGAAGCTTTCTTT. It translates to CASKVNTEAFF. This chain uses TRBV2 with TRBJ1-1; unclear D gene. V was pared by 7 bases and J by 0 bases, with 3 bases between. The CDR3 sequence is 11 residues long. CDR1 and CDR2 from the germline V gene are SNHLY and FYNNEI.

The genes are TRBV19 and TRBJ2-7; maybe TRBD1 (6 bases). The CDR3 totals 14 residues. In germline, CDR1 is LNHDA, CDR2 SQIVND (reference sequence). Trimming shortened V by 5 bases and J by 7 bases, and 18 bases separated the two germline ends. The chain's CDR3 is CASSLGQMLGEQYF. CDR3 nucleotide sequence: TGTGCCAGTAGTCTCGGACAGATGCTAGGGGAGCAGTACTTC.

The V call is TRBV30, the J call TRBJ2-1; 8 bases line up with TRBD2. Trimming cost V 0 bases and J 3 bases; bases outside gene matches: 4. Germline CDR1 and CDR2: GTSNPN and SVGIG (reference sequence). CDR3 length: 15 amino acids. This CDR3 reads CAWSVLAVFYNEQFF. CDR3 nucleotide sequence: TGTGCCTGGAGTGTACTAGCGGTCTTCTACAATGAGCAGTTCTTC.

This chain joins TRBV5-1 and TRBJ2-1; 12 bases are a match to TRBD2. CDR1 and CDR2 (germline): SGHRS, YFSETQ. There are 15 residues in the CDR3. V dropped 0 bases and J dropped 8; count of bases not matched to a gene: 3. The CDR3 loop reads CASSLEPSGRDEQFF. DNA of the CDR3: TGCGCCAGCAGCTTGGAGCCTAGCGGGAGGGATGAGCAGTTCTTC.

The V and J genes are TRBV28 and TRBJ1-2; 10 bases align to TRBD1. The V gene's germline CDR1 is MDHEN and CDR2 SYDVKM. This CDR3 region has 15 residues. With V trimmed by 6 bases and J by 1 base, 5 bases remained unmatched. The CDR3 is CASRPRDRGNYGYTF. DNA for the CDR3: TGTGCCAGCAGACCCCGGGACAGGGGTAACTATGGCTACACCTTC.

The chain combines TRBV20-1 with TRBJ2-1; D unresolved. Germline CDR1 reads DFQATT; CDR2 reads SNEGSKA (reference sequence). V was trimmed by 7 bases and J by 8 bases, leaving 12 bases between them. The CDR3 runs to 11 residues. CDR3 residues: CSGKGGDEQFF. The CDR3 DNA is TGCAGTGGGAAGGGTGGAGATGAGCAGTTCTTC.

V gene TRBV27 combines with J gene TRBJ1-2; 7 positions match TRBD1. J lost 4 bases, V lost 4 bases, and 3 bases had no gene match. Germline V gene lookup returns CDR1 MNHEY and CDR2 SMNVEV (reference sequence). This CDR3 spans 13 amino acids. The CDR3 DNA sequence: TGTGCCAGCAGTTGGGACAGATTCTATGGCTACACCTTC. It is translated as CASSWDRFYGYTF.

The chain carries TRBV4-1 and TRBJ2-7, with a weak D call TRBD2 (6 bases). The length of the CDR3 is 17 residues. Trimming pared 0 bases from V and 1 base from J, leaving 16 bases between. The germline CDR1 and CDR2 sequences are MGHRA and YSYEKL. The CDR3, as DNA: TGCGCCAGCAGCCAAGAGGGCGGCGGGACGGGATCCTACGAGCAGTACTTC. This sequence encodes CASSQEGGGTGSYEQYF.